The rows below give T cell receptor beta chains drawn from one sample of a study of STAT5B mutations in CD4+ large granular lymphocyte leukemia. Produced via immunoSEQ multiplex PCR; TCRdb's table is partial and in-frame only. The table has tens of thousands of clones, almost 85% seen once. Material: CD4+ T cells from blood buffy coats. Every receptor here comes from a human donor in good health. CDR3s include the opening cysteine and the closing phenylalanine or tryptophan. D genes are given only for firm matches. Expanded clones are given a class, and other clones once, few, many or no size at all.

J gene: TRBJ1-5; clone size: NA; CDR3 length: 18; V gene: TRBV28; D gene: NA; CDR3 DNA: TGTGCCAGCAGTTTACTTTCTATAGGCAGTTATAGCAATCAGCCCCAGCATTTT; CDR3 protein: CASSLLSIGSYSNQPQHF
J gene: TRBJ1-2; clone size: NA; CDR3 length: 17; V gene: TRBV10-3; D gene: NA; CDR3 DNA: TGTGCCATCAGTGAGCAGGACGGCCTCAACCATAACTATGGCTACACCTTC; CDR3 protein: CAISEQDGLNHNYGYTF
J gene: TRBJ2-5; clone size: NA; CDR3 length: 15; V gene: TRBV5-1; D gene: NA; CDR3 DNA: TGCGCCAGCAGCCCGACGGGCTCCGGCGCGGAGACCCAGTACTTC; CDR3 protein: CASSPTGSGAETQYF
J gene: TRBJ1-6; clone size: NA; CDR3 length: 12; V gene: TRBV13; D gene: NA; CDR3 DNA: TGTGCCAGCAGCATGGACAGCTTCTCCCTCCACTTT; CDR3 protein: CASSMDSFSLHF
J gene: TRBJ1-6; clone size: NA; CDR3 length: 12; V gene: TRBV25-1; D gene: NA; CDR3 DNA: TGTGCCAGCAGGTCGGCCGATTTTGTGCTCCACTTT; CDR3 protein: CASRSADFVLHF
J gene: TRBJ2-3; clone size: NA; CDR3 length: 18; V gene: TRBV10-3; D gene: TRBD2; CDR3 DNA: TGTGCCATCAGCCTTACAGGGACTAGCGGAACTAGCACAGATACGCAGTATTTT; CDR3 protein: CAISLTGTSGTSTDTQYF
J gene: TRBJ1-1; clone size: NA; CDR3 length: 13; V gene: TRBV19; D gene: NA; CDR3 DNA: TGTGCCAGTAGTATGACAGCGAACACTGAAGCTTTCTTT; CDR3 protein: CASSMTANTEAFF
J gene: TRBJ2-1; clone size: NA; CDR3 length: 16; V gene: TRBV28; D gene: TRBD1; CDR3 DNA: TGTGCCAGCAGTCCACGACAGGGGGCGATCTACAATGAGCAGTTCTTC; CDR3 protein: CASSPRQGAIYNEQFF
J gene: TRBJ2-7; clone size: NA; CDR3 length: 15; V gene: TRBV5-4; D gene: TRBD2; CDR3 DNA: TGTGCCAGCAGCTTCTTTCTAGCGGGGAACTACGAGCAGTACTTC; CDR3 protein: CASSFFLAGNYEQYF
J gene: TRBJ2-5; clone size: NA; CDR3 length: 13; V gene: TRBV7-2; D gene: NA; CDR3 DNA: TGTGCCAGCAGCCTAGGACGTCAAGAGACCCAGTACTTC; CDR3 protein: CASSLGRQETQYF
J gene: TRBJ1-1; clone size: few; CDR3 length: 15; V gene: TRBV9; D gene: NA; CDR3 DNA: TGTGCCAGCAGCACTCTTTCGGACAACCCAGGGGAGGCTTTCTTT; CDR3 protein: CASSTLSDNPGEAFF
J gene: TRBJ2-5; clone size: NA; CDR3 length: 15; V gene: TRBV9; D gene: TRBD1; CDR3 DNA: TGTGCCAGCAGCCTTGGGACAGGGGCGGTAGAGACCCAGTACTTC; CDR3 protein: CASSLGTGAVETQYF
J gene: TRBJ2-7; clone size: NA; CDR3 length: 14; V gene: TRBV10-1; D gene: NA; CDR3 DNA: TGCGCCAGCAGTGAGTCCGACACCTACTACGAGCAGTACTTC; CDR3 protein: CASSESDTYYEQYF
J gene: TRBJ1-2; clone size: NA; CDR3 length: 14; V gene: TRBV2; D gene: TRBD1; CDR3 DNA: TGTGCCAGCAGTGGCCGACAGGGGCGGGATGGCTACACCTTC; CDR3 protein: CASSGRQGRDGYTF
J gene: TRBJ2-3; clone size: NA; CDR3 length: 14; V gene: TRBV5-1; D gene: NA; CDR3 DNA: TGCGCCAGCAGCTTCGGACTGCAAAGAGATACGCAGTATTTT; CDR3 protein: CASSFGLQRDTQYF
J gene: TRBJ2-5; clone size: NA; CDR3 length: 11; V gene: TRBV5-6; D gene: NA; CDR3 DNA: TGTGCCAGCAGCTTCGGGGAGACCCAGTACTTC; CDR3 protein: CASSFGETQYF
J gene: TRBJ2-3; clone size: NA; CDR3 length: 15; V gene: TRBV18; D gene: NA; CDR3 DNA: TGTGCCAGCTCACCCAAGGTGTTAGGAGCTGATACGCAGTATTTT; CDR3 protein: CASSPKVLGADTQYF
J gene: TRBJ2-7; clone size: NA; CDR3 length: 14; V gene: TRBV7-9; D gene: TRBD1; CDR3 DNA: TGTGCCAGCAGCGAAGGGACAGCTTTCTACGAGCAGTACTTC; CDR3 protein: CASSEGTAFYEQYF
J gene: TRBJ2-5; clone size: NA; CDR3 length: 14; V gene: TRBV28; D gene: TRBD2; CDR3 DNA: TGTGCCAGCAGTTTACCAGCGGGAGCGGAGACCCAGTACTTC; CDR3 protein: CASSLPAGAETQYF
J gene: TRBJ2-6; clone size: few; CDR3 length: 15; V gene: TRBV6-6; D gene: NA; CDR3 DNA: TGTGCCAGCAGTCGTCAGGGAGCTGGGGCCAACGTCCTGACTTTC; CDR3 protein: CASSRQGAGANVLTF
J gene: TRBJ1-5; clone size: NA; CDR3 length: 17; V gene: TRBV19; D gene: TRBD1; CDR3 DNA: TGTGCCAGTAGCCACGGACAGGGCATAGGAGGCAATCAGCCCCAGCATTTT; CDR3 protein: CASSHGQGIGGNQPQHF
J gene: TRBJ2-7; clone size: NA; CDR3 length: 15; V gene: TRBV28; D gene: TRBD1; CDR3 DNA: TGTGCCAGCGGGGGAGGACAGGGCGTCTCCTACGAGCAGTACTTC; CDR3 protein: CASGGGQGVSYEQYF
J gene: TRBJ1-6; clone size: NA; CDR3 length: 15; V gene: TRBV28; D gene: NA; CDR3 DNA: TGTGCCAGCATTGATACACAGAATTATAATTCACCCCTCCACTTT; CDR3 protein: CASIDTQNYNSPLHF
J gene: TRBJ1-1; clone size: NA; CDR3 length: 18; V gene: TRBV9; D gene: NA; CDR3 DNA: TGTGCCAGCAGCGAGGGAAATCCGGGACGGTCAACAGTAACTGAAGCTTTCTTT; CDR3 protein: CASSEGNPGRSTVTEAFF
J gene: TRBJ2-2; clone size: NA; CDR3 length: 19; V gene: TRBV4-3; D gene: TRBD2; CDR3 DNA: TGCGCCAGCAGCCAAGAGGCTAGCGGGAGGACTGCGAACACCGGGGAGCTGTTTTTT; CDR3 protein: CASSQEASGRTANTGELFF
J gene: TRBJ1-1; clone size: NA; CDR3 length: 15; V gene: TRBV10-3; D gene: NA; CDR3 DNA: TGTGCCATCAGTGGACAGGACAGAGGGACCGCTGAAGCTTTCTTT; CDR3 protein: CAISGQDRGTAEAFF
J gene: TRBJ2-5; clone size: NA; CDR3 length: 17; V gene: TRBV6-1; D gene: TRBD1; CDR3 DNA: TGTGCCAGCAGTGAAGAAGGGGGAGAAGGGGGCGAGGGGACCCAGTACTTC; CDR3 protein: CASSEEGGEGGEGTQYF
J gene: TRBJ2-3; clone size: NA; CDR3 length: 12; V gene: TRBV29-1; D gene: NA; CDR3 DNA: TGCAGCGTCCAGACAGAGACAGATACGCAGTATTTT; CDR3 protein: CSVQTETDTQYF
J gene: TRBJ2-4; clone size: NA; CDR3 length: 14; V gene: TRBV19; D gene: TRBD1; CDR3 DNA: TGTGCCAGTAGCCGGGACAGGGGCTCGCACATTCAGTACTTC; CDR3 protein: CASSRDRGSHIQYF
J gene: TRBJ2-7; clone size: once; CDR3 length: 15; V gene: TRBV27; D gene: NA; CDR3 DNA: TGTGCCAGCAGTTCTCAAACTACAGGGTCCTACGAGCAGTACTTC; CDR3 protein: CASSSQTTGSYEQYF
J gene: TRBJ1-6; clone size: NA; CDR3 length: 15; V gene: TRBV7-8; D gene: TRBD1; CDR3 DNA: TGTGCCAGCAGCTTATCCGACAGGGGAAGATCACCCCTCCACTTT; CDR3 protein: CASSLSDRGRSPLHF
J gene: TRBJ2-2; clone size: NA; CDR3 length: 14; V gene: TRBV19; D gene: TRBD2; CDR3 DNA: TGTGCCACATACCGGGGGGAGAACACCGGGGAGCTGTTTTTT; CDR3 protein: CATYRGENTGELFF
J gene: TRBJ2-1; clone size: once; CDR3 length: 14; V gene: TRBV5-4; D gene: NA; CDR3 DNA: TGTGCCAGCAGCTTGGGCGGGTCCTACAATGAGCAGTTCTTC; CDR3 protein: CASSLGGSYNEQFF
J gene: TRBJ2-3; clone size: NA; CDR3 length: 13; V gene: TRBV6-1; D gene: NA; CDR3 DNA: TGTGCCAGCAGTGTGACCGAGCAGGGGACGCAGTATTTT; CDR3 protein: CASSVTEQGTQYF
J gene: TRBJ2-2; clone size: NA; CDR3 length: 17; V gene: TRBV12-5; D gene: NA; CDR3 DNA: TGTGCTAGTGGTTTGGAAAGTGAATGGCTACCCACCGGGGAGCTGTTTTTT; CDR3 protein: CASGLESEWLPTGELFF
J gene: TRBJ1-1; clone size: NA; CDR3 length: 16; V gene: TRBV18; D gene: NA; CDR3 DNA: TGTGCCAGCTCACCACCGGGCGCAGGGGTGAAGTCTGAAGCTTTCTTT; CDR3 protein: CASSPPGAGVKSEAFF
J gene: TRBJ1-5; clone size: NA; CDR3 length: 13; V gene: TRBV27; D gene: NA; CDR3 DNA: TGTGCCAGCAGTTTGGGGGTTTGGCAGCCCCAGCATTTT; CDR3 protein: CASSLGVWQPQHF
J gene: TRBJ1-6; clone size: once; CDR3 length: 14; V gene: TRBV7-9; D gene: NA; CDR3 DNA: TGTGCCAGCAGCCCCCAGGGTTATAATTCACCCCTCCACTTT; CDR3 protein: CASSPQGYNSPLHF